These T cell receptor beta chains were read from a single sample in a study of blood T cell repertoires in COVID-19. Sequencing was performed with immunoSEQ multiplex PCR; in TCRdb, only in-frame clones are kept and a portion is missing. The sample comprises approximately 150,000 clones, 84% of which are singletons, and 8.9% rests with the top ten. Input material: peripheral blood. These receptors were obtained from a man aged 25-45 years with COVID-19, enrolled during active disease. Each CDR3 is given with its conserved first and last residue. The order of the fields is CDR3 protein, CDR3 DNA, clone size, V gene, D gene, J gene. A D gene is named only where the DNA matches it firmly. Rows may omit the clone size; those that give it use once, few, many or a size class.

CAWRPREGIGYEQYF TGTGCCTGGCGACCCCGGGAGGGTATAGGTTACGAGCAGTACTTC many TRBV30 TRBD2 TRBJ2-7
CASSAEQGALYEQYF TGTGCCAGCAGCGCAGAACAGGGGGCCCTCTACGAGCAGTACTTC NA TRBV3-1/TRBV3-2 TRBD1 TRBJ2-7
CASSLGGSGEKLFF TGTGCCAGCAGTTTGGGGGGTTCGGGAGAAAAACTGTTTTTT NA TRBV28 NA TRBJ1-4
CASSYRLAGVRDEQYF TGTGCCAGCAGTTACCGACTAGCGGGAGTTCGGGACGAGCAGTACTTC NA TRBV6-2/TRBV6-3 TRBD2 TRBJ2-7
CASSPTGRLQETQYF TGCGCCAGCAGCCCGACAGGGCGTTTACAAGAGACCCAGTACTTC NA TRBV4-1 TRBD1 TRBJ2-5
CASSKTSGRVQETQYF TGTGCCAGCAGTAAGACTAGCGGGAGGGTTCAAGAGACCCAGTACTTC NA TRBV6-2/TRBV6-3 TRBD2 TRBJ2-5
CASRTGQVGTEAFF TGTGCCAGCAGAACAGGACAGGTAGGCACTGAAGCTTTCTTT NA TRBV18 TRBD1 TRBJ1-1
CASSYSNSLNEKLFF TGTGCCAGCAGTTACTCAAACAGTCTTAATGAAAAACTGTTTTTT NA TRBV6-5 NA TRBJ1-4
CASRLAGGTYEQYF TGTGCCAGCAGATTAGCGGGAGGAACCTACGAGCAGTACTTC few TRBV27 TRBD2 TRBJ2-7
CASSTGQISGEQYF TGTGCCAGCAGCACAGGACAGATTTCGGGTGAGCAGTACTTC NA TRBV7-2 NA TRBJ2-7
CASRPGQGTYYEQYF TGTGCCAGCAGGCCGGGACAGGGGACCTACTACGAGCAGTACTTC NA TRBV6-5 TRBD1 TRBJ2-7
CASSMGGRGETQYF TGTGCCAGTAGTATGGGAGGAAGAGGAGAGACCCAGTACTTC once TRBV19 NA TRBJ2-5
CASSPPPGQGIYGYTF TGTGCCAGCAGCCCTCCACCGGGACAGGGAATCTATGGCTACACCTTC NA TRBV28 TRBD1 TRBJ1-2
CASSSGGGANEQFF TGTGCCAGCAGCTCCGGGGGAGGGGCCAATGAGCAGTTCTTC NA TRBV7-6 TRBD2 TRBJ2-1
CASSDPGRVRNTGELFF TGTGCCAGCAGTGACCCCGGGAGAGTACGGAACACCGGGGAGCTGTTTTTT NA TRBV27 NA TRBJ2-2
CASSLFSLAGGPADTQYF TGTGCCAGCAGCTTATTTAGTTTAGCGGGAGGGCCCGCAGATACGCAGTATTTT NA TRBV7-9 TRBD2 TRBJ2-3
CASSLDGVLADTQYF TGTGCCAGCAGCTTAGATGGCGTGCTAGCAGATACGCAGTATTTT NA TRBV11-2 NA TRBJ2-3
CASSRRGTYEQYF TGTGCCAGCAGTCGCAGGGGGACCTACGAGCAGTACTTC NA TRBV27 TRBD1 TRBJ2-7
CASKNIEEGQGLSYEQYF TGTGCCAGCAAAAACATAGAAGAGGGACAGGGATTATCCTACGAGCAGTACTTC NA TRBV27 TRBD1 TRBJ2-7
CASSLQGSGYTF TGTGCCAGCAGTTTACAGGGAAGTGGCTACACCTTC NA TRBV2 NA TRBJ1-2
CASSNLQGTYEQYF TGTGCCAGCAGCAACCTACAGGGAACCTACGAGCAGTACTTC few TRBV5-6 NA TRBJ2-7
CASEKGGDTQYF TGTGCCAGCGAAAAGGGAGGAGATACGCAGTATTTT NA TRBV6-5 NA TRBJ2-3
CASSLSRAGGFYEQYF TGTGCCAGCAGTTTATCTCGAGCGGGAGGGTTTTACGAGCAGTACTTC once TRBV27 TRBD2 TRBJ2-7
CASSKAGGPPEEQFF TGTGCTAGCAGTAAAGCGGGAGGCCCCCCGGAGGAGCAGTTCTTC NA TRBV7-7 TRBD2 TRBJ2-1
CASRRQGLGTGELFF TGTGCCAGCAGACGACAGGGCCTGGGCACCGGGGAGCTGTTTTTT NA TRBV11-2 TRBD1 TRBJ2-2
CASSQADSQETQYF TGTGCCAGCAGCCAGGCGGACAGCCAAGAGACCCAGTACTTC NA TRBV3-1/TRBV3-2 NA TRBJ2-5
CASSLQALNEKLFF TGTGCCAGCAGCTTGCAGGCCCTAAATGAAAAACTGTTTTTT NA TRBV7-6 NA TRBJ1-4
CASTQRASHANTGELFF TGTGCCAGCACCCAGCGAGCCTCTCACGCGAACACCGGGGAGCTGTTTTTT once TRBV7-2 NA TRBJ2-2
CSVGRGSPEQYF TGCAGCGTTGGACGGGGATCCCCCGAGCAGTACTTC once TRBV29-1 NA TRBJ2-7
CSVRQRNTEAFF TGCAGCGTGAGGCAGAGGAACACTGAAGCTTTCTTT few TRBV29-1 NA TRBJ1-1
CASSLDRATYEQYF TGTGCCAGCAGCTTAGACAGGGCAACCTACGAGCAGTACTTC NA TRBV7-9 NA TRBJ2-7
CAWSVKGAGANVLTF TGTGCCTGGAGTGTAAAAGGGGCTGGGGCCAACGTCCTGACTTTC NA TRBV30 NA TRBJ2-6
CASSPQGPFYNEQFF TGTGCCAGCAGTCCACAGGGCCCTTTCTACAATGAGCAGTTCTTC NA TRBV11-2 NA TRBJ2-1
CASSTPPAVYNEQFF TGTGCCAGCAGTACCCCTCCCGCGGTATACAATGAGCAGTTCTTC NA TRBV6-2/TRBV6-3 NA TRBJ2-1
CASSPGGAGASYEQYF TGTGCCAGCAGCCCCGGGGGAGCGGGAGCCTCCTACGAGCAGTACTTC NA TRBV5-4 TRBD2 TRBJ2-7
CASSPSGTGFGDEQFF TGTGCCAGCAGTCCGTCCGGGACAGGGTTCGGCGATGAGCAGTTCTTC NA TRBV27 TRBD1 TRBJ2-1
CASRLAGGHEQYF TGTGCCAGCAGACTAGCGGGAGGGCACGAGCAGTACTTC NA TRBV25-1 TRBD2 TRBJ2-7
CASSPSGATNEKLFF TGCGCCAGCAGCCCCTCCGGAGCAACTAATGAAAAACTGTTTTTT NA TRBV4-1 NA TRBJ1-4
CASGLGGLGYTF TGTGCTAGTGGTTTGGGAGGGCTTGGCTACACCTTC NA TRBV12-5 NA TRBJ1-2
CASSIYARGSTDTQYF TGTGCCAGTAGTATATACGCCAGGGGAAGCACAGATACGCAGTATTTT NA TRBV19 NA TRBJ2-3
CASSLRQYNEQFF TGTGCCAGCAGTTTAAGACAGTACAATGAGCAGTTCTTC NA TRBV27 NA TRBJ2-1
CASSRRQEAALHF TGTGCCAGCAGCCGCCGTCAGGAGGCGGCCCTCCACTTT once TRBV3-1/TRBV3-2 NA TRBJ1-6
CASSLRGVSYEQYF TGTGCCAGCAGTTTACGGGGGGTCTCCTACGAGCAGTACTTC NA TRBV28 TRBD2 TRBJ2-7
CASSPRQDTQYF TGTGCCAGCTCACCAAGACAAGATACGCAGTATTTT few TRBV18 NA TRBJ2-3